The entry below gives a single T cell receptor beta chain sequence along with its context. The antigen it recognizes is unknown. No qualities accompany the bases; no much larger clone lies one base away. This entry belongs to a study of CD8 T cells in Susac syndrome (dated by TCRdb to between 2018 and 2021). Turning to the overall study: Of the Susac syndrome patients who were sequenced, roughly 8 were in clinical remission while more than five had clinically active disease. The clonality of the CD8+ T cell repertoire was compared across approximately twelve healthy donors, around 14 Susac syndrome patients and 15 multiple sclerosis patients. At blood withdrawal, Susac syndrome patients were therapy-naive, treated with corticosteroids (with IVIg additionally given to some), or treated with IVIg alone. The study used repertoire sequencing to test whether antigen drove CD8+ T cell activation and differentiation in Susac syndrome. The investigation overall reported the following: The number of individuals in the TCR sequencing and HLA analysis was acknowledged as relatively small. In the total CD8+ and CD8+ TEMRA repertoires, 15 to 20 and five Susac-specific public clones, respectively, were identified. CD8+ repertoires in Susac syndrome showed clonal expansion, which was highest in CD8+ TEMRA cells and was greater in clinically active patients than in remitting patients.

CDR1 and CDR2 are read off the germline V gene as LGHNA and YSLEER. Trimming leaves V shorter by 1 base and J shorter by 9 bases, with the junction holding 5 bases beyond the gene matches. The CDR3, from cysteine to phenylalanine, totals 15 residues. CDR3 DNA is the only sequence kept; it has 45 bases, read in frame from the first base. RNA was extracted with the RNeasy kit and roughly 0.5 to 1 ug was reverse transcribed using random hexamers. TCR beta CDR3 regions were amplified with the immunoSEQ multiplex PCR assay covering 54 Vbeta and 13 Jbeta segments. PCR amplification bias was corrected using a synthetic template baseline for primer optimization and computational correction. Under the source paper's analysis protocol: Reads were annotated to V, D and J genes per IMGT and analyzed with immunoSEQ Analyzer, keeping only productive sequences. Clonality was calculated as one minus the Shannon entropy normalized by log2 of the number of productive unique sequences. Public and private clones were assessed among the 100 most prevalent clones of each patient and control. Susac-specific clones were defined as absent from healthy and MS cohorts, over a thousand published viral clones and other ImmuneACCESS disease sequences. Clones were called with MiXCR by TCRdb after fastp trimmed the public reads at Q25, and only in-frame beta chains were retained. Every CDR3 protein is listed once, alongside the most common genes and DNA of its rows. TCRdb's processing, not the authors', yielded these V and J calls. Within this sample are about 120,000 distinct CDR3 sequences, with around 94% of them counted one time only. Around 0.2% of the sample rests with the top ten.

Peripheral blood CD8+ and CD4+ T cells from healthy donors, Susac syndrome patients and multiple sclerosis patients were profiled by high-throughput TCR beta sequencing. The Susac syndrome patients fulfilled recently defined diagnostic criteria for either definite or probable disease. Bulk CD8+ and CD4+ T cells were purified by magnetic negative isolation, whereas CD8+ TEMRA cells were enriched by FACS. Blood was collected in EDTA tubes and processed within 24 hours, with PBMCs isolated through density gradient centrifugation. PBMCs intended for TCR sequencing were cryopreserved in liquid nitrogen and were subsequently thawed in a 37 degrees C water bath. The sorted or isolated CD4+, CD8+ and CD8+ TEMRA cells had a purity of 90% or higher.

The clonotype originates from a human donor with Susac syndrome. The receptor chain draws on TRBV4-3 and TRBJ2-1; TRBD2 agrees with 11 junctional bases. The source material was CD8+ T cells from PBMCs. The DNA is TGCGCCAGCAGCCAAGTAGCGGGAGGGCCGGGTGAGCAGTTCTTC. Its coded protein is CASSQVAGGPGEQFF.